Shown below are 32 T cell receptor beta chains from a single sample sequenced in a study of T-cell memory formation after mild COVID-19. MiXCR, run by TCRdb on the 5' RACE reads, gives a single entry per CDR3 protein. The profile shows hundreds of thousands of distinct CDR3 sequences, approximately 19% of them singletons. The specimen was PBMCs or a T cell subset sorted from them (not recorded which). All receptors come from an adult woman who had mild COVID-19 (a few samples of this study predate the infection). Cell type and time point are not known.

The sample holds a few counts of this clonotype. The chain couples TRBV6-5 to TRBJ2-7, with D tentatively TRBD2 (5 bases). Looked up from germline, CDR1 is MNHEY and CDR2 is SVGAGI. The V end lost 2 bases, the J end lost 4 bases, and 12 bases lay between the germline ends. The CDR3 has 14 residues. The CDR3 coding sequence is TGTGCCAGCAGTTACGTGCCTAGCATGTACGAGCAGTACTTC. Translation: CASSYVPSMYEQYF.

This rearrangement joins TRBV24-1 to TRBJ2-2; tentatively, D is TRBD1 (5 bases). CDR3 length equals 16 residues. V lost 4 bases, J lost 0 bases, and 11 bases lay in between. Germline assignment: CDR1 KGHDR and CDR2 SFDVKD. CDR3 sequence (DNA): TGTGCCACCAGTGACCCTGACAGATCGAACACCGGGGAGCTGTTTTTT. It specifies CATSDPDRSNTGELFF.

In its sample, this clonotype was seen a few times. The rearrangement uses TRBV18 and TRBJ1-2; no definite D call. This CDR3 region has 14 residues. Trimming shortened V by 3 bases and J by 8 bases, and 16 bases separated the two germline ends. Germline CDR1 reads KGHSH; CDR2 reads LQKENI. CDR3 coding DNA: TGTGCCAGCTCACCGAACAACGTACCGGGAGGCTACACCTTC. It is translated as CASSPNNVPGGYTF.

The chain is built from TRBV4-3 and TRBJ1-5; D uncertain. The CDR3 is 15 amino acids. Between the trimmed V and J ends, which lost 1 base and 0 bases, there was a span of 7 bases. Germline lookup yields CDR1 LGHNA and CDR2 YSLEER. Written as DNA, the CDR3 is TGCGCCAGCAGCCAAGGCTACGGTAGCAATCAGCCCCAGCATTTT. Amino acids: CASSQGYGSNQPQHF.

This clonotype has more than one count but fewer than ten. The J gene is TRBJ2-2, the V gene TRBV7-2, with D possibly being TRBD1 or TRBD2 (5 bases each). The CDR3 has 17 residues. The germline V and J ends were trimmed by 3 bases and 1 base, with 15 bases remaining between them. Germline V gene data show CDR1 as SGHTA and CDR2 as FQGNSA. CDR3 nucleotide sequence: TGTGCCAGCAGCTTCCTCTCCGGGACCGTGAACACCGGGGAGCTGTTTTTT. It codes for CASSFLSGTVNTGELFF. The variable domain in full, completed from reference TRBV7-2 and TRBJ2-2, reads GAGVSQSPSNKVTEKGKDVELRCDPISGHTALYWYRQSLGQGLEFLIYFQGNSAPDKSGLPSDRFSAERTGGSVSTLTIQRTQQEDSAVYLCASSFLSGTVNTGELFFGEGSRLTVL.

The rearrangement uses TRBV5-1 and TRBJ2-3, with 7 positions matching TRBD2. The trim removed 6 bases at V and 4 bases at J, leaving 5 bases unmatched. The CDR3 is made up of 13 amino acids. Germline CDR1 reads SGHRS; CDR2 reads YFSETQ. The DNA for the CDR3 is TGCGCCAGCACCGGACGGGGGGCAGATACGCAGTATTTT. Protein sequence: CASTGRGADTQYF.

Concerning this clonotype: Its ends do not fully match the called genes, so a read error is possible. The CDR3 DNA follows: TGTGCAAGCAGCTCGAGCAGGTTGGATACGCAGTATTTT. Its protein product is CASSSSRLDTQYF. V usage is TRBV7-3 and J usage is TRBJ2-3; D is uncertain. Looked up from germline, CDR1 is SGHTA and CDR2 is FQGTGA. The CDR3 contains 13 residues.

This clonotype has just a few counts. The chain has TRBV7-2 and TRBJ2-2; D is unresolved. The V gene lost 4 bases and the J gene lost 0 bases, with 15 bases spanning the gap. Germline V gives CDR1 SGHTA, CDR2 FQGNSA. This CDR3 has 17 amino acids. CDR3 protein: CASSSRRPPSNTGELFF. CDR3 nucleotides: TGTGCCAGCAGCTCCCGACGGCCTCCATCGAACACCGGGGAGCTGTTTTTT.

The J gene is TRBJ1-2, the V gene TRBV14, with 7 bases fitting TRBD1. J was trimmed by 6 bases and V by 6 bases; bases with no gene match: 7. The CDR3 is 13 residues long. CDR1 and CDR2 from the germline V gene are SGHDN and FVKESK. The CDR3 nucleotides are TGTGCCAGCAGGCCGACAGGGAACCATGGCTACACCTTC. Protein: CASRPTGNHGYTF.

A few counts support this clonotype. The chain has TRBV24-1 and TRBJ2-5; TRBD1 is a possible D gene (6 bases). The V and J ends lost 3 bases and 4 bases respectively, with 14 bases between them. The CDR3 loop spans 15 amino acids. Germline CDR1 and CDR2: KGHDR and SFDVKD. CDR3 in DNA: TGTGCCACCAGTGATCACAACAGGGTAGGAGAGACCCAGTACTTC. Protein sequence: CATSDHNRVGETQYF.

V usage is TRBV3-1 and J usage is TRBJ1-1, with D maybe TRBD1 (6 bases). The CDR3 sequence is 17 residues long. V was trimmed by 1 base and J by 1 base, leaving 16 bases between them. From germline, CDR1 is LGHDT and CDR2 YNNKEL (reference sequence). DNA for the CDR3: TGTGCCAGCAGCCAAGTGGGGGGGCGCTTAGGGAACACTGAAGCTTTCTTT. Its translation is CASSQVGGRLGNTEAFF.

Only a few counts were recorded for this clonotype. The chain is built from TRBV7-9 and TRBJ2-1, with D unresolved. Germline-derived CDR1 and CDR2 are SEHNR and FQNEAQ (reference sequence). The V gene lost 2 bases and the J gene lost 4 bases, with 9 bases spanning the gap. The CDR3 has 14 amino acids. The CDR3 loop is CASSLTHEYNEQFF. CDR3 DNA: TGTGCCAGCAGCTTAACCCATGAGTACAATGAGCAGTTCTTC.

CDR3 sequence (DNA): TGTGCCAGCAGCCCAAACAGGGTCTCCTATGGCTACACCTTC. This sequence encodes CASSPNRVSYGYTF. The chain combines TRBV27 with TRBJ1-2, with a possible D match to TRBD1 (6 bases). The CDR3 has 14 residues. Germline V lookup: CDR1 MNHEY, CDR2 SMNVEV (reference sequence). Trimming took 6 bases from V and 4 from J, leaving 15 bases between them.

The V call is TRBV20-1, the J call TRBJ1-1, with D uncertain. The germline V gene has CDR1 DFQATT and CDR2 SNEGSKA (reference sequence). CDR3 length equals 13 residues. The ends were cut back, 3 bases at V and 0 bases at J, with 8 bases in the middle. The CDR3 DNA is TGCAGTGCTAGCGTCCTCATGAACACTGAAGCTTTCTTT. It specifies CSASVLMNTEAFF.

This clonotype was observed once. Written as DNA, the CDR3 is TGTGCCAGCAGTGATCCAGGGTTTGTTGGCTACACCTTC. Its protein is CASSDPGFVGYTF. V gene TRBV6-4 combines with J gene TRBJ1-2, with D perhaps matching TRBD1 (5 bases). V dropped 3 bases and J dropped 7 bases, with 12 bases sitting between them. The CDR3 consists of 13 residues. CDR1 is MRHNA, CDR2 SNTAGT, per germline.

The chain employs TRBV12-3 or TRBV12-4 and TRBJ2-3; 13 nucleotides agree with TRBD2. The CDR3 is made up of 19 amino acids. V shed 5 bases, J shed 0 bases, and the junction held 11 bases outside the gene matches. Here the CDR3 DNA reads TGTGCCAGCAGTCAAAAGAGGACTAGCGGGAGACCTAGCACAGATACGCAGTATTTT. It translates to CASSQKRTSGRPSTDTQYF.

The chain links TRBV29-1 to TRBJ2-6; 7 bases match TRBD2. The CDR3 consists of 16 residues. Germline V lookup: CDR1 SQVTM, CDR2 ANQGSEA. J lost 2 bases, V lost 5 bases, and 9 bases had no gene match. Here the CDR3 DNA reads TGCAGCGTTATCGGGGGGTCTTATCCTGGGGCCAACGTCCTGACTTTC. Encoded protein: CSVIGGSYPGANVLTF. Looking up the rest from reference TRBV29-1 and TRBJ2-6 gives the full variable domain: SAVISQKPSRDICQRGTSLTIQCQVDSQVTMMFWYRQQPGQSLTLIATANQGSEATYESGFVIDKFPISRPNLTFSTLTVSNMSPEDSSIYLCSVIGGSYPGANVLTFGAGSRLTVL.

This chain joins TRBV7-9 and TRBJ1-3; D is uncertain. Germline values: CDR1 SEHNR, CDR2 FQNEAQ (reference sequence). The V and J ends lost 7 bases and 0 bases respectively, with 13 bases between them. CDR3 length equals 15 residues. The DNA for the CDR3 is TGTGCCAGCACCCTCTCGGGCGACTCTGGAAACACCATATATTTT. This gives the protein CASTLSGDSGNTIYF.

The V and J genes are TRBV24-1 and TRBJ2-3; 11 nucleotides align to TRBD2. Germline CDR1 is KGHDR and CDR2 is SFDVKD. The CDR3 is 18 amino acids. J was trimmed by 0 bases and V by 0 bases; bases with no gene match: 4. CDR3 sequence: CATSDLPGLAASTDTQYF. CDR3 DNA sequence: TGTGCCACCAGTGATTTGCCGGGACTAGCGGCAAGCACAGATACGCAGTATTTT.

CDR3 in DNA: TGTGCCAGCAGCGCGGACAGGGGGTACGAGCAGTACTTC. Its translation: CASSADRGYEQYF. The chain links TRBV9 to TRBJ2-7; 10 positions match TRBD1. CDR1 SGDLS and CDR2 YYNGEE come from the germline V gene. V gave up 3 bases and J gave up 4 bases; unmatched junction bases: 1. The CDR3 is made up of 13 amino acids.

In this sample, this clonotype turned up a few times. The rearrangement joins TRBV12-3 or TRBV12-4 to TRBJ2-1; 14 positions agree with TRBD2. This CDR3 is built from 17 residues. The trim removed 5 bases at V and 6 bases at J, leaving 9 bases unmatched. This CDR3 reads CASSHLGTSGRGNEQFF. The CDR3 DNA follows: TGTGCCAGCAGTCACCTTGGGACTAGCGGGAGAGGCAATGAGCAGTTCTTC.

This clonotype showed up just a few times. The chain has TRBV9 and TRBJ2-1; D is unresolved. The ends were cut back, 3 bases at V and 7 bases at J, with 5 bases in the middle. The CDR3 is made up of 11 amino acids. Germline CDR1 reads SGDLS; CDR2 reads YYNGEE. CDR3 bases: TGTGCCAGCAGCGCTAGTAATGAGCAGTTCTTC. Translated: CASSASNEQFF.

The sample holds many counts of this clonotype. The rearrangement links TRBV12-3 or TRBV12-4 to TRBJ2-5, with D maybe TRBD1 (6 bases). With 4 bases removed from V and 5 bases from J, the gap between germline ends came to 14 bases. This CDR3 has 14 amino acids. CDR3 in amino acids: CASSSGTGKETQYF. The CDR3 DNA sequence: TGTGCCAGCAGTTCAGGCACAGGGAAGGAGACCCAGTACTTC.

The rearrangement uses TRBV7-9 and TRBJ1-2; TRBD1 matches 7 bases. The CDR3 has 14 amino acids. Trimming cost V 5 bases and J 8 bases; bases outside gene matches: 11. Germline V CDR1 and CDR2: SEHNR, FQNEAQ (reference sequence). The CDR3 DNA follows: TGTGCCAGCAGCCCTCCGGGACAGACAGGGGGCTACACCTTC. Protein: CASSPPGQTGGYTF.

This clonotype was seen a single time. This chain connects TRBV7-2 to TRBJ1-5, with no clear D. CDR1 SGHTA and CDR2 FQGNSA come from the germline V gene. Between the trimmed V and J ends, which lost 3 bases and 2 bases, there was a span of 11 bases. The CDR3 has 15 amino acids. In DNA, the CDR3 is TGTGCCAGCAGCTTTGCGTGGGTTGGCAATCAGCCCCAGCATTTT. This gives the protein CASSFAWVGNQPQHF.

The V gene is TRBV20-1, the J gene TRBJ2-1; 11 nucleotides agree with TRBD2. Per the germline V gene, CDR1 is DFQATT and CDR2 is SNEGSKA (reference sequence). The CDR3 loop spans 15 amino acids. Losses at the gene ends were 6 bases for V and 1 base for J; bases not matched to a gene: 5. CDR3 loop: CSAQLAGGSYNEQFF. The CDR3 bases are TGCAGTGCCCAATTAGCGGGAGGGTCCTACAATGAGCAGTTCTTC.

In this sample, this clonotype turned up a few times. The chain has TRBV7-3 and TRBJ2-1; TRBD2 aligns across 12 bases. The CDR3 runs to 15 residues. Germline CDR1 and CDR2: SGHTA and FQGTGA. After removal of 6 bases from V and 7 bases from J, the junction contained 7 bases not matched to a gene. Written as DNA, the CDR3 is TGTGCCAGCAGACTGACTAGCGGGAGTCATAATGAGCAGTTCTTC. Its protein product is CASRLTSGSHNEQFF.

This clonotype was seen only once. This chain joins TRBV12-3 or TRBV12-4 and TRBJ2-5; D remains ambiguous. V lost 6 bases, J lost 4 bases, and 12 bases lay in between. The CDR3 is 13 residues long. CDR3 residues: CASSPIRGETQYF. DNA for the CDR3: TGTGCCAGCAGCCCCATTCGAGGAGAGACCCAGTACTTC.

The chain is built from TRBV3-1 and TRBJ2-1, with D perhaps matching TRBD2 (5 bases). V lost 4 bases, J lost 10 bases, and 20 bases lay in between. The CDR3 covers 15 residues. Germline CDR1 is LGHDT and CDR2 is YNNKEL (reference sequence). The CDR3 reads CASSPELGVRVEQFF. The CDR3 DNA follows: TGTGCCAGCAGCCCGGAGCTCGGTGTGCGGGTGGAGCAGTTCTTC.

The V gene is TRBV11-2, the J gene TRBJ2-1; tentative D call: TRBD2 (6 bases). In germline, CDR1 is SGHAT, CDR2 FQNNGV. The CDR3 is 14 amino acids. The V end lost 6 bases, the J end lost 5 bases, and 14 bases lay between the germline ends. The CDR3 DNA sequence: TGTGCCAGCAGTCAGGTTTGGGGGGACAATGAGCAGTTCTTC. Its translation: CASSQVWGDNEQFF. Full variable domain (remainder filled in from reference TRBV11-2 and TRBJ2-1): EAGVAQSPRYKIIEKRQSVAFWCNPISGHATLYWYQQILGQGPKLLIQFQNNGVVDDSQLPKDRFSAERLKGVDSTLKIQPAKLEDSAVYLCASSQVWGDNEQFFGPGTRLTVL.

This clonotype was recorded at least ten times. The CDR3 region has the DNA TGTGCCAGCAGTTCTTCCTCACAGGGTATCACAGATACGCAGTATTTT. It codes for CASSSSSQGITDTQYF. The chain uses TRBV28 and TRBJ2-3, with D perhaps TRBD1 (6 bases). V gave up 4 bases and J gave up 2 bases, with 16 bases separating them. The CDR3 is 16 amino acids. The germline CDR1 and CDR2 sequences are MDHEN and SYDVKM. The whole variable domain, filled in from reference TRBV28 and TRBJ2-3, reads DVKVTQSSRYLVKRTGEKVFLECVQDMDHENMFWYRQDPGLGLRLIYFSYDVKMKEKGDIPEGYSVSREKKERFSLILESASTNQTSMYLCASSSSSQGITDTQYFGPGTRLTVL.

This clonotype was seen many times. V usage is TRBV3-1 and J usage is TRBJ2-2; D is perhaps TRBD2 (5 bases). CDR1 and CDR2 from the germline V gene are LGHDT and YNNKEL (reference sequence). V was shortened by 2 bases and J by 0 bases, with 7 bases between the two germline ends. The CDR3 is made up of 15 amino acids. The chain's CDR3 is CASSQMTTNTGELFF. The DNA of the CDR3 is TGTGCCAGCAGCCAAATGACTACGAACACCGGGGAGCTGTTTTTT.